Listed below are T cell receptor beta chains from one sample, sequenced in a study of T-cell memory formation after mild COVID-19. One entry per CDR3 protein, called by TCRdb with MiXCR from the 5' RACE reads. In the table there are some 210,000 distinct CDR3 sequences, 27% of which are singletons. The sample comprised PBMCs or a T cell subset sorted from them (not recorded which). These receptors were obtained from an adult woman who had mild COVID-19 (a few samples of this study predate the infection). Cell type and time point are not known. Both conserved end residues are part of each CDR3. D genes are given only for firm matches. Size tells how often a clone was seen (once, few, many) or the class of an expanded clone, and some rows leave it out.

TRBJ2-6 | - | - | TRBV5-5 | TGTGCCAGCAGCTTGGAGTCGGGACTTCGCTCTGGGGCCAACGTCCTGACTTTC | CASSLESGLRSGANVLTF
TRBJ2-7 | TRBD2 | - | TRBV7-6 | TGTGCCAGCAGCTTAGGATCTAGCGGGGGGGCCGAGCAGTACTTC | CASSLGSSGGAEQYF
TRBJ1-3 | - | - | TRBV11-2 | TGTGCCAGCAGCTTACTCCGGGACGGAGCCTCTGGAAACACCATATATTTT | CASSLLRDGASGNTIYF
TRBJ2-5 | TRBD2 | - | TRBV4-2 | TGTGCCAGCAGCCATTATAGGACTAGCGGGGAGACCCAGTACTTC | CASSHYRTSGETQYF
TRBJ2-7 | TRBD1 | - | TRBV3-1 | TGTGCCAGCAGCCAAGGTTTCACAGGGGAGTACTTC | CASSQGFTGEYF
TRBJ1-2 | - | - | TRBV15 | TGTGCCACTAGCAGAGATGAGGGGGGTTCTGGTGGCGGCTACACCTTC | CATSRDEGGSGGGYTF
TRBJ2-7 | - | - | TRBV7-3 | TGTGCCAGCAGCCCCCTCCCGATCTCCTACGAGCAGTACTTC | CASSPLPISYEQYF
TRBJ2-7 | TRBD1 | - | TRBV5-4 | TGTGCCAGCAGCATAGGGACAGCCTCTCCCTACGAGCAGTACTTC | CASSIGTASPYEQYF
TRBJ2-3 | - | - | TRBV27 | TGTGCCAGCAGTTTAGGAGCTCAGTCCACAGATACGCAGTATTTT | CASSLGAQSTDTQYF
TRBJ2-7 | TRBD1 | - | TRBV15 | TGTGCCACCAGCAGAGGGGGGACAGATGGGTCCTCCTACGAGCAGTACTTC | CATSRGGTDGSSYEQYF
TRBJ2-7 | TRBD1 | - | TRBV5-1 | TGCGCCAGCAGCCCCGGCCCCCCCACGAGGGCAGGGGGCTACGAGCAGTACTTC | CASSPGPPTRAGGYEQYF
TRBJ2-7 | TRBD1 | - | TRBV7-9 | TGTGCCAGCAGCTTCCCCCGGACAGGGGAGAACGAGCAGTACTTC | CASSFPRTGENEQYF
TRBJ1-2 | TRBD1 | few | TRBV29-1 | TGCAGCGCCCAGACAGGGGGCGCCGGCTATGGCTACACCTTC | CSAQTGGAGYGYTF
TRBJ1-5 | - | - | TRBV7-9 | TGTGCCAGCAGCTCCCAGGTTCAGCCCCAGCATTTT | CASSSQVQPQHF
TRBJ2-3 | - | few | TRBV29-1 | TGCAGCGGAAAGGGGGGGTACACAGATACGCAGTATTTT | CSGKGGYTDTQYF
TRBJ2-1 | TRBD2 | few | TRBV5-1 | TGCGCCAGCAGCCCGGCTAGCGGGGGGAGTTACAATGAGCAGTTCTTC | CASSPASGGSYNEQFF
TRBJ1-1 | - | - | TRBV9 | TGTGCCAGCAGCCTCGAGGGAGGAGCGAACACTGAAGCTTTCTTT | CASSLEGGANTEAFF
TRBJ1-2 | - | - | TRBV20-1 | TGCAGCGCTCCGTTATGGGGCTACACCTTC | CSAPLWGYTF
TRBJ2-6 | - | - | TRBV24-1 | TGTGCCACCAGTGATCAGGGAGGTGGGGCCAACGTCCTGACTTTC | CATSDQGGGANVLTF
TRBJ2-1 | - | - | TRBV14 | TGTGCCAGCAGCCAACCCGACATTAGCTCCTACAATGAGCAGTTCTTC | CASSQPDISSYNEQFF
TRBJ2-7 | TRBD2 | - | TRBV5-1 | TGCGCCAGCAGCATGGCTAGCGGGAGGGCCATAAACTTC | CASSMASGRAINF
TRBJ2-2 | - | - | TRBV7-9 | TGTGCCAGCAGCTTACCGGACAGAGGGCTCGGGGAGCTGTTTTTT | CASSLPDRGLGELFF
TRBJ2-1 | TRBD2 | - | TRBV12-3/TRBV12-4 | TGTGCCAGCAGTTTCGCGGGAGTGGGTAATGAGCAGTTCTTC | CASSFAGVGNEQFF
TRBJ2-5 | - | many | TRBV29-1 | TGCAGCGTTGAGCTGGGACCACACCAAGAGACCCAGTACTTC | CSVELGPHQETQYF
TRBJ2-1 | TRBD2 | - | TRBV4-2 | TGTGCCAGCAGCCAAAATTATTTAGCGGGGGGACCATACAATGAGCAGTTCTTC | CASSQNYLAGGPYNEQFF
TRBJ2-1 | - | many | TRBV7-2 | TGTGCCAGCAGCCTTCGGACTGTCAATGAGCAGTTCTTC | CASSLRTVNEQFF
TRBJ2-7 | TRBD1 | - | TRBV7-9 | TGTGCCAGCAGCTCTCCCGGGACAGTCGAGCAGTACTTC | CASSSPGTVEQYF
TRBJ2-7 | - | few | TRBV18 | TGTGCCAGCTCACCTATGGTTACCTACGAGCAGTACTTC | CASSPMVTYEQYF
TRBJ2-3 | TRBD2 | few | TRBV24-1 | TGTGCCACCAGTGGCGGGGGTGCAGATACGCAGTATTTT | CATSGGGADTQYF
TRBJ1-4 | - | - | TRBV3-1 | TGTGCCAGCAGCCCCTTTAGGGGGGTGCGTGAAAAACTGTTTTTT | CASSPFRGVREKLFF
TRBJ2-7 | TRBD2 | - | TRBV7-2 | TGTGCCAGCAGCCCCCCCTTTGGGATTAGCGGGAGTTCGTACGAGCAGTACTTC | CASSPPFGISGSSYEQYF
TRBJ2-1 | - | - | TRBV6-5 | TGTGCCAGCAGTTGGGGGCCTGAGCAGTTCTTC | CASSWGPEQFF
TRBJ2-1 | TRBD1 | once | TRBV19 | TGTGCCAGTAGTATAGGAGGGACCTACCGGGACAGCTCCTACAATGAGCAGTTCTTC | CASSIGGTYRDSSYNEQFF
TRBJ2-1 | - | few | TRBV13 | TGTGCCAGCAGCTCCGCCGGGACAGAGCAGTTCTTC | CASSSAGTEQFF
TRBJ1-2 | TRBD1 | - | TRBV11-2 | TGTGCCAGCAGCTTAGGTCCCGCAGGGGGGGTCCCGGGCTATGGCTACACCTTC | CASSLGPAGGVPGYGYTF
TRBJ2-7 | - | - | TRBV6-5 | TGTGCCAGCAGCCACACCACCTACGAGCAGTACTTC | CASSHTTYEQYF
TRBJ2-1 | - | - | TRBV12-3/TRBV12-4 | TGTGCCAGCAGAAGGGACCGAACCTACAATGAGCAGTTCTTC | CASRRDRTYNEQFF
TRBJ2-7 | - | few | TRBV5-8 | TGTGCCAGCAGCTTGGCTGCACGGGCAAGCCAGTACTTC | CASSLAARASQYF
TRBJ2-1 | - | few | TRBV15 | TGTGCAACAGCGGTAAGCTCCTACAATGAGCAGTTCTTC | CATAVSSYNEQFF
TRBJ2-3 | TRBD2 | - | TRBV5-5 | TGTGCCAGCAGCTTGGTACCCGGGAGGGAAAATACGCAGTATTTT | CASSLVPGRENTQYF
TRBJ1-1 | - | - | TRBV3-1 | TGTGCCAGCAGCCAAGGGACAGTTGAAGCTTTCTTT | CASSQGTVEAFF